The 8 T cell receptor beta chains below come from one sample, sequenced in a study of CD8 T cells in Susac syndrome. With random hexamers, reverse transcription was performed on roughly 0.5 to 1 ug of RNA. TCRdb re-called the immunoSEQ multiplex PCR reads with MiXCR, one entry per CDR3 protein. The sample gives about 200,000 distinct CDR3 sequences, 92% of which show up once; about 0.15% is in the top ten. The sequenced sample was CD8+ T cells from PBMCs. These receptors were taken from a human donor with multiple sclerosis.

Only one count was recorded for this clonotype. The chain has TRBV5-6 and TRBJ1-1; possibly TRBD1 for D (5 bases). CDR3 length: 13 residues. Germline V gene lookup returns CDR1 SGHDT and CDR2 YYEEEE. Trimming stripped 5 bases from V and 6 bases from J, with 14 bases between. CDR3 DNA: TGTGCCAGCAGTCCTCAGGGTTACGCTGAAGCTTTCTTT. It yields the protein CASSPQGYAEAFF.

The CDR3 nucleotides read TGTGCCAGCAGCGTCCTTGGGGTTTATGGCTACACCTTC. It codes for CASSVLGVYGYTF. The gene calls are TRBV5-4 and TRBJ1-2, with D unresolved. The V end was cut by 4 bases, the J end by 5 bases, with 12 bases between. The CDR3 runs to 13 residues. CDR1 and CDR2 from the germline V gene are SGHNT and YYREEE (reference sequence).

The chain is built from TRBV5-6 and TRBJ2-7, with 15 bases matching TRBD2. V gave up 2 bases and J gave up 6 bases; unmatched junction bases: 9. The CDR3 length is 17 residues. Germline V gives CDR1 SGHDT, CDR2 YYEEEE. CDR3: CASSLPGLAGGPGEQYF. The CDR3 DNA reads TGTGCCAGCAGCTTACCCGGACTAGCGGGAGGGCCCGGCGAGCAGTACTTC.

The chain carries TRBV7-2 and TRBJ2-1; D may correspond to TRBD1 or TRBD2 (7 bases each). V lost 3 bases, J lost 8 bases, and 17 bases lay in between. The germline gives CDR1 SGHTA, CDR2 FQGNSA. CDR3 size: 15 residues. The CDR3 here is CASSFYDPGGDEQFF. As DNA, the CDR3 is TGTGCCAGCAGCTTTTATGACCCAGGGGGGGATGAGCAGTTCTTC.

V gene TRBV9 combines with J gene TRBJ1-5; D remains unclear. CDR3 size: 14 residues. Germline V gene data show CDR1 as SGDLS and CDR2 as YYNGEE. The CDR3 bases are TGTGCTAGCTCACGGTGGGGAAGCAATCAGCCCCAGCATTTT. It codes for CASSRWGSNQPQHF.

The CDR3 loop reads CASSLSGEYGYTF. The DNA of the CDR3 is TGTGCCAGCAGCTTATCAGGGGAATATGGCTACACCTTC. This sequence joins TRBV7-8 and TRBJ1-2; tentative D call: TRBD1 (6 bases). Trimming removed 2 bases from V and 5 bases from J, with 9 bases in between. The germline gives CDR1 SGHVS, CDR2 FQNEAQ. The CDR3 spans 13 residues.

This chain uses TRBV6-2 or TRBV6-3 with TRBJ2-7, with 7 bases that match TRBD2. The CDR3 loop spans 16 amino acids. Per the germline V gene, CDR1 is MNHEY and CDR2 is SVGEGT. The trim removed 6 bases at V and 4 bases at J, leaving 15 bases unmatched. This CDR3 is CASSPPRGSGIYEQYF. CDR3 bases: TGTGCCAGCAGCCCCCCGCGCGGCAGCGGGATTTACGAGCAGTACTTC.

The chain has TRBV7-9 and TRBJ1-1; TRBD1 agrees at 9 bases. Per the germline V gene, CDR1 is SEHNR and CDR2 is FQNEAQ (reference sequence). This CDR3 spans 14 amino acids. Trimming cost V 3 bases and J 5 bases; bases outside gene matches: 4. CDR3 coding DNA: TGTGCCAGCAGCTTCACAGGGGGCAGGACTGAAGCTTTCTTT. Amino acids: CASSFTGGRTEAFF.